This T cell receptor beta chain was captured by sequencing in a study of CD8+CD57+ T cells in acquired aplastic anemia. Overall study context: Healthy donor CD4+ samples were sequenced to a depth that averaged roughly 10 million reads.

Study-wide results and caveats: Patients shared twenty-nine CD8+ CDR3 sequences with controls.

The use of genomic DNA as template underpinned the TCR beta VDJ and CDR3 profiling. From the reads, TCRdb called clonotypes with MiXCR, one entry per CDR3 protein. Among more than 100,000 distinct CDR3 sequences listed, more than 40% were seen once. The CDR3 spans 11 residues. Germline V gene data show CDR1 as SGHVS and CDR2 as FQNEAQ. V was shortened by 5 bases and J by 8 bases, with 9 bases between the two germline ends. Comment on this clonotype: No antigen is known for it.

The chain is built from TRBV7-8 and TRBJ1-2, with a possible D match to TRBD1 (6 bases). The receptor comes from a human donor in good health, serving as a control. The material sequenced was sorted CD4+, CD8+, or CD8+CD57+ T cells (not recorded which) from PBMCs. CDR3 protein: CASSPDRGYTF. In DNA, the CDR3 is TGTGCCAGCAGCCCAGACAGGGGCTACACCTTC.